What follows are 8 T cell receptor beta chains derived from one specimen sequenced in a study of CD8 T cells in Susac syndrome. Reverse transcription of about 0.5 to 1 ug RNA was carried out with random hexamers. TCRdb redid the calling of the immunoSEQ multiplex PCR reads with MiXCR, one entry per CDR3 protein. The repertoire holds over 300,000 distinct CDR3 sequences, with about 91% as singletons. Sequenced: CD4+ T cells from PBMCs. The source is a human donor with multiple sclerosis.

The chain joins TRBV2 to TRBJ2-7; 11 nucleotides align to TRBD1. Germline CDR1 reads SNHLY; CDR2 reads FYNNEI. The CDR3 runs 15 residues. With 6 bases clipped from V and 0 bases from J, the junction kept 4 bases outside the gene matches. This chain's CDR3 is CASRGQGGPSYEQYF. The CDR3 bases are TGTGCCAGCAGGGGACAGGGGGGACCCTCCTACGAGCAGTACTTC.

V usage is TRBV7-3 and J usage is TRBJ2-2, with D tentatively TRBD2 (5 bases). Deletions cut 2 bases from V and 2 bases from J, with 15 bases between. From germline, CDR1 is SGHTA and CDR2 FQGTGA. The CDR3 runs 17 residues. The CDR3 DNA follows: TGTGCCAGCAGCTTATGGACTTCCAGGTCAAACACCGGGGAGCTGTTTTTT. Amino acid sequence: CASSLWTSRSNTGELFF.

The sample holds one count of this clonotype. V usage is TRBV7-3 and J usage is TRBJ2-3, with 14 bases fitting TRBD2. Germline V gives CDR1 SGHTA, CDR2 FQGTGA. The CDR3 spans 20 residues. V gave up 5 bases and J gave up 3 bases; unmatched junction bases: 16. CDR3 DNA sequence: TGTGCCAGCAGCCCAGGACTAGCGGGGGGCCTGGTGGGGGGGACAGATACGCAGTATTTT. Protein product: CASSPGLAGGLVGGTDTQYF.

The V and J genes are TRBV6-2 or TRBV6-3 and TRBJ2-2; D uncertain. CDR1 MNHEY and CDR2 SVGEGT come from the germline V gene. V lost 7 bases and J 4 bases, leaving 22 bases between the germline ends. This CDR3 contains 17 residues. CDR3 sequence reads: CASMVGRPILSTGELFF. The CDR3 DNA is TGTGCCAGCATGGTCGGAAGACCGATCTTGTCCACCGGGGAGCTGTTTTTT.

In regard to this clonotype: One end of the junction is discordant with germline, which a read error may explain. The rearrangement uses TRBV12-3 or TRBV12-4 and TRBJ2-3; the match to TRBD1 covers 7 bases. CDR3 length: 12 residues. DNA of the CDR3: TGTGCCAGCAGTTTTAGGGGGACAGCCGAATTTTTT. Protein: CASSFRGTAEFF.

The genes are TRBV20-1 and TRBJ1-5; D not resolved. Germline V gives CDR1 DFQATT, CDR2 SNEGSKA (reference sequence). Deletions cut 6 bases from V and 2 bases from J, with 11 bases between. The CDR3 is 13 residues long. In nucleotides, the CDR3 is TGCAGTGCGTTAGGGCTGCGCAATCAGCCCCAGCATTTT. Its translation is CSALGLRNQPQHF.

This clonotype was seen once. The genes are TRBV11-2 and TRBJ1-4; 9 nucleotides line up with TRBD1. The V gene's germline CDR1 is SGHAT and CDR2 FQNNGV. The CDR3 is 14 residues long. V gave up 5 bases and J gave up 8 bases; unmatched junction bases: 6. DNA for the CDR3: TGTGCCAGCAGCGATACAGGGGGCTGGGAAAAACTGTTTTTT. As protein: CASSDTGGWEKLFF.

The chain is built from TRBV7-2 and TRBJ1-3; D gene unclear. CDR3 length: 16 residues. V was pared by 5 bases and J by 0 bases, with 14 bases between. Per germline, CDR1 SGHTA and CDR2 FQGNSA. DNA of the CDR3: TGTGCCAGCAGCCCGCTGGACGCGAGCTCTGGAAACACCATATATTTT. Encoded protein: CASSPLDASSGNTIYF.